This passage covers 23 T cell receptor beta chains from one sample sequenced in a study of blood T cells in healthy people across ages. Then a second PCR, running roughly 6 to 12 cycles, was carried out with a sample-barcoded 5' primer and a J-beta primer mix. MiXCR, run by TCRdb on the 5' RACE reads, gives a single entry per CDR3 protein. The sample has 550,000 to 600,000 distinct CDR3 sequences, around half seen once; the top ten hold 20% to 25%. The material sequenced was blood. These receptor sequences come from a man older than 75 in good health.

The chain is built from TRBV5-1 and TRBJ2-1, with 14 bases fitting TRBD2. Trimming at V came to 1 base and at J to 10 bases, leaving 10 bases not matched to a gene. The CDR3 spans 17 residues. Germline values: CDR1 SGHRS, CDR2 YFSETQ. The CDR3 DNA sequence: TGCGCCAGCAGCTTGTGGACTAGCGGGGGGCCCTCAAGGGAGCAGTTCTTC. Its protein product is CASSLWTSGGPSREQFF.

The CDR3 DNA is TGCGCCAGCAGCCAAGTTCCTTCCGCAGGGGCACACGAGCAGTACTTC. As protein: CASSQVPSAGAHEQYF. The chain uses TRBV4-1 and TRBJ2-7, with D perhaps TRBD1 (6 bases). Germline CDR1 is MGHRA and CDR2 is YSYEKL. V lost 1 base and J lost 5, with 18 bases in between. The CDR3 is 16 amino acids.

The chain uses TRBV20-1 and TRBJ2-7; D is ambiguous. Trimming took off 4 bases at V and 2 bases at J, with 9 bases between the two ends. Germline-derived CDR1 and CDR2 are DFQATT and SNEGSKA (reference sequence). This CDR3 spans 12 amino acids. The CDR3 loop is CSAKDGPYEQYF. The CDR3 coding sequence is TGCAGTGCTAAGGACGGGCCCTACGAGCAGTACTTC.

With regard to this clonotype: At one end the junction does not follow the germline gene, possibly because of a read error. The chain employs TRBV27 and TRBJ2-7; TRBD1 aligns across 9 bases. CDR1 is MNHEY and CDR2 is SMNVEV in the germline V gene (reference sequence). This CDR3 region has 14 residues. In DNA form, the CDR3 reads TGTGTCAGCAGTTCGGCCGGACAGGGGCCCGAGCAGTACTTC. Residues: CVSSSAGQGPEQYF.

The chain carries TRBV20-1 and TRBJ1-2; D might be TRBD1 (5 bases). This CDR3 comprises 14 residues. Trimming removed 0 bases at V and 3 bases at J, with 11 bases between. Germline V gene sequence: CDR1 DFQATT, CDR2 SNEGSKA (reference sequence). The CDR3 sequence is CSARDRQGDYGYTF. The DNA for the CDR3 is TGCAGTGCTAGAGATCGCCAGGGCGACTATGGCTACACCTTC.

The chain uses TRBV6-5 and TRBJ2-1, with D uncertain. The V end was cut by 2 bases, the J end by 8 bases, with 25 bases between. Germline CDR1 is MNHEY and CDR2 is SVGAGI. The length of the CDR3 is 18 residues. CDR3 coding DNA: TGTGCCAGCAGTTACGGTAGTCCAGCAACTTCCCCCTTTTATGAGCAGTTCTTC. Amino acid sequence: CASSYGSPATSPFYEQFF.

The rearrangement links TRBV29-1 to TRBJ1-5, with 8 bases that match TRBD1. The length of the CDR3 is 13 residues. J was trimmed by 7 bases and V by 6 bases; bases with no gene match: 8. Germline loops: CDR1 SQVTM, CDR2 ANQGSEA. CDR3 nucleotide sequence: TGCAGCGTGGCAGGGGGCAGGGAGCAGCCCCAGCATTTT. This encodes CSVAGGREQPQHF.

This chain links TRBV11-2 with TRBJ2-1; 8 nucleotides align to TRBD1. CDR1 SGHAT and CDR2 FQNNGV come from the germline V gene. This CDR3 spans 15 amino acids. V was pared by 4 bases and J by 2 bases, with 4 bases of the junction left unmatched. The CDR3 protein is CASSSDRGAYNEQFF. DNA for the CDR3: TGTGCCAGCAGCTCCGACAGGGGCGCCTACAATGAGCAGTTCTTC.

V is TRBV29-1 and J is TRBJ1-2, with D unresolved. The CDR3 contains 12 residues. V was cut by 7 bases and J by 4 bases, with 13 bases left in between. Germline-derived CDR1 and CDR2 are SQVTM and ANQGSEA. CDR3 amino acids: CSGARAGYGYTF. The CDR3 region has the DNA TGCAGCGGGGCTAGGGCCGGCTATGGCTACACCTTC.

This clonotype occurred a few times. The chain employs TRBV7-2 and TRBJ1-2, with D unresolved. CDR1 is SGHTA, CDR2 FQGNSA, per germline. V lost 0 bases and J 4 bases, leaving 12 bases between the germline ends. The CDR3 consists of 15 residues. CDR3 DNA sequence: TGTGCCAGCAGCTTAGCCCAGCCACTGCCCTATGGCTACACCTTC. Translated, it gives CASSLAQPLPYGYTF.

Worth noting for this clonotype: A read error may be the cause here, since a much bigger clone is one base away. The V and J genes are TRBV6-5 and TRBJ2-1; 7 nucleotides match TRBD2. J gave up 13 bases and V 0 bases, and 15 bases lay outside the gene matches. CDR1 MNHEY and CDR2 SVGAGI come from the germline V gene. The CDR3 loop spans 16 amino acids. The CDR3 region has the DNA TGTGCCAGCAGTTACTCGGGGAGGGTCCCGGGGGAGACCCAGTTCTTC. This codes for CASSYSGRVPGETQFF.

The genes are TRBV7-3 and TRBJ2-3; 8 bases fit TRBD1. CDR1 SGHTA and CDR2 FQGTGA come from the germline V gene. This CDR3 comprises 19 residues. J was trimmed by 2 bases and V by 8 bases; bases with no gene match: 21. CDR3 in DNA: TGTGCCAGCGCTAAAACGAAAGCCCCCAGGACAGGGTCCACAGATACGCAGTATTTT. It is translated as CASAKTKAPRTGSTDTQYF.

The chain has TRBV10-2 and TRBJ2-7; 9 bases agree with TRBD1. Germline V gives CDR1 WSHSY, CDR2 SAAADI. The CDR3 has 13 amino acids. Trimming took 7 bases from V and 4 from J; bases not matched to a gene: 5. DNA of the CDR3: TGCGCCAGCACCCAGGACAGGGGATACGAGCAGTACTTC. Its translation: CASTQDRGYEQYF.

This clonotype was counted a few times. This chain uses TRBV2 with TRBJ2-3; 8 bases fit TRBD1. V lost 6 bases and J lost 5; bases outside the gene matches: 7. The CDR3 extends over 14 amino acids. Per the germline V gene, CDR1 is SNHLY and CDR2 is FYNNEI. CDR3 sequence reads: CASRSTGERDTQYF. The DNA of the CDR3 is TGTGCCAGCAGGTCGACAGGGGAGAGAGATACGCAGTATTTT.

The chain carries TRBV5-1 and TRBJ1-4, with TRBD1 identical over 8 bases. The germline V gene has CDR1 SGHRS and CDR2 YFSETQ. This CDR3 spans 14 amino acids. V trimming: 4 bases; J trimming: 8 bases; junction bases outside the gene matches: 7. The CDR3 coding sequence is TGCGCCAGCAGCATAGGGACAGGACGCGAAAAACTGTTTTTT. It specifies CASSIGTGREKLFF.

Many counts were recorded for this clonotype. The chain joins TRBV6-6 to TRBJ1-6; no definite D call. This CDR3 contains 12 residues. The V end was cut by 6 bases, the J end by 9 bases, with 9 bases between. Germline lookup yields CDR1 MNHNY and CDR2 SVGAGI (reference sequence). Written as DNA, the CDR3 is TGTGCCAGCAGCACCGGAGGTTCACCCCTCCACTTT. Amino acids: CASSTGGSPLHF.

This clonotype was counted only a few times. The rearrangement uses TRBV29-1 and TRBJ2-1; D is uncertain. CDR1 SQVTM and CDR2 ANQGSEA come from the germline V gene. This CDR3 region has 15 residues. Trimming removed 2 bases from V and 0 bases from J, with 11 bases in between. DNA for the CDR3: TGCAGCGTTGAAAGACCAACACCCTCCTACAATGAGCAGTTCTTC. It yields the protein CSVERPTPSYNEQFF.

About this clonotype itself: Being one base from a much bigger clone, this may be a read error. J is TRBJ1-2 and V is TRBV10-3; the D is unclear. Germline V gene sequence: CDR1 ENHRY, CDR2 SYGVKD. This CDR3 has 15 amino acids. The CDR3 sequence: CAINESASPNYGYTF. The DNA of the CDR3 is TGTGCCATCAATGAGTCGGCATCCCCTAACTATGGCTACACCTTC.

V is TRBV11-1 and J is TRBJ2-2, with D tentatively TRBD1 (5 bases). The CDR3 length is 15 residues. CDR1 SGHAT and CDR2 FQDESV come from the germline V gene (reference sequence). Trimming shortened V by 2 bases and J by 8 bases, and 15 bases separated the two germline ends. CDR3 DNA sequence: TGTGCCAGCAGCTTATTCTCAGGGCCCGAAGGGGAGCTGTTTTTT. It is translated as CASSLFSGPEGELFF.

The V call is TRBV7-9, the J call TRBJ1-3; D is possibly TRBD1 (6 bases). CDR1 and CDR2 from the germline V gene are SEHNR and FQNEAQ (reference sequence). V gave up 5 bases and J gave up 3 bases, with 8 bases separating them. CDR3 length: 13 residues. The CDR3 here is CASSHRVGNTIYF. The CDR3 coding sequence is TGTGCCAGCAGCCACAGGGTTGGAAACACCATATATTTT.

This chain links TRBV5-1 with TRBJ2-5; TRBD2 matches at 13 bases. Germline lookup yields CDR1 SGHRS and CDR2 YFSETQ. The CDR3 totals 18 residues. V gave up 4 bases and J gave up 11 bases; unmatched junction bases: 20. CDR3 loop: CASSATGLAGVVSNEQYF. Written as DNA, the CDR3 is TGCGCCAGCAGCGCGACAGGACTAGCGGGAGTTGTTAGCAATGAGCAGTACTTC.

The chain recombines TRBV14 with TRBJ1-2; no reliable D call. Trimming stripped 0 bases from V and 4 bases from J, with 9 bases between. Looked up from germline, CDR1 is SGHDN and CDR2 is FVKESK. This CDR3 has 14 amino acids. CDR3: CASSQDVRVYGYTF. CDR3 bases: TGTGCCAGCAGCCAAGATGTCAGAGTCTATGGCTACACCTTC.

V is TRBV30 and J is TRBJ1-6; the D is unclear. This CDR3 is built from 12 residues. V lost 2 bases to trimming and J lost 7 bases, with 6 bases between them. Germline CDR1 and CDR2: GTSNPN and SVGIG (reference sequence). The CDR3 sequence is CAWSYGNSPLHF. CDR3 sequence (DNA): TGTGCCTGGAGTTATGGGAATTCACCCCTCCACTTT.